This T cell receptor (beta chain) comes out of a study of T-cell reconstitution after alpha-beta-depleted transplantation in children. Study results and limitations: Surviving recipient T cells and thymic progenitors underlay high day-60 TCRbeta diversity in some patients. Alpha-beta T cells about two months after transplant reportedly derived from several hundred expanded graft clones. T-cell numbers and diversity, one year after transplant, stemmed largely from T cells that were newly produced.

Preparation of the TCRbeta library involved a method that used unique molecular identifiers. One entry per CDR3 protein results from TCRdb running MiXCR on the PCR reads. The sample lists about 980,000 distinct CDR3 sequences; 25% to 30% were seen once. This clonotype was counted only a few times. What it recognizes is unknown. CDR3 length: 15 residues. Per the germline V gene, CDR1 is SGHTA and CDR2 is FQGTGA. Trimming stripped 5 bases from V and 4 bases from J, with 15 bases between. The J gene is TRBJ1-3, the V gene TRBV7-3; D gene ambiguous. Sequenced here: PBMCs, mostly from graft donor cells, sampled 360 days after TCRalphabeta/CD19-depleted stem cell transplant. This TCR was sampled from a boy younger than two who had a stem cell transplant for SCID, so the T cells may come from the graft donor. CDR3 sequence (DNA): TGTGCCAGCAGCCCGGGCCCCGCGCAGGGAAACACCATATATTTT. This translates into CASSPGPAQGNTIYF.